Presented here are 22 T cell receptor beta chains from one specimen sequenced in a study of blood T cell repertoires in COVID-19. Libraries were prepared by immunoSEQ multiplex PCR; TCRdb keeps only in-frame clonotypes and omits some of them. The sample has around 160,000 clones, roughly four fifths seen once. Sample: peripheral blood. These receptors were taken from a woman aged 80 or older with acute or convalescent COVID-19.

The CDR3 is CAIRTHRMNTEAFF. For the CDR3, the DNA is TGTGCCATCAGGACTCACAGGATGAACACTGAAGCTTTCTTT. V and J are TRBV10-3 and TRBJ1-1; a possible D gene is TRBD1 (5 bases). Trimming cost V 6 bases and J 0 bases, with 11 bases left between them. The CDR3 is 14 amino acids. Germline V gene lookup returns CDR1 ENHRY and CDR2 SYGVKD.

This CDR3 reads CASSHQERNSPLHF. The CDR3 DNA reads as TGTGCCAGCAGCCACCAGGAAAGAAATTCACCCCTCCACTTT. This chain joins TRBV6-5 and TRBJ1-6; no reliable D call. The CDR3 covers 14 residues. Germline V gene lookup returns CDR1 MNHEY and CDR2 SVGAGI. Trimming left V 6 bases short and J 7 bases short, with 13 bases between.

V is TRBV6-5 and J is TRBJ1-2; D is perhaps TRBD1 (5 bases). CDR1 is MNHEY, CDR2 SVGAGI, per germline. Trimming removed 7 bases at V and 2 bases at J, with 17 bases between. The CDR3 length is 15 residues. DNA for the CDR3: TGTGCCAGCATCTATCAAGACTGGACAAACTATGGCTACACCTTC. Its translation: CASIYQDWTNYGYTF.

The chain is built from TRBV10-3 and TRBJ1-3; 8 nucleotides align to TRBD1. The CDR3 covers 17 residues. From germline, CDR1 is ENHRY and CDR2 SYGVKD. Trimming at V came to 4 bases and at J to 3 bases, leaving 11 bases not matched to a gene. CDR3 DNA: TGTGCCATCAGTGCGGATCGACAGGGGACAAGTGGAAACACCATATATTTT. Translation gives CAISADRQGTSGNTIYF.

This chain connects TRBV9 to TRBJ2-5; 7 bases map to TRBD1. The CDR3 has 16 amino acids. The junction had 11 bases not matched to a gene; V was cut back by 4 bases and J by 2 bases. CDR1 is SGDLS and CDR2 is YYNGEE in the germline V gene. The CDR3 protein is CASSHDREGGQETQYF. The CDR3 nucleotides are TGTGCCAGCAGCCACGACAGGGAAGGTGGGCAAGAGACCCAGTACTTC.

The rearrangement uses TRBV19 and TRBJ1-2; 8 nucleotides line up with TRBD1. The CDR3 length is 13 residues. Trimming took 10 bases from V and 6 from J; bases not matched to a gene: 10. CDR1 LNHDA and CDR2 SQIVND come from the germline V gene (reference sequence). This CDR3 is CATKRTGWDGYTF. The CDR3 DNA sequence: TGTGCCACTAAACGGACAGGGTGGGATGGCTACACCTTC.

This chain connects TRBV5-4 to TRBJ2-1; 10 nucleotides agree with TRBD2. The CDR3 is made up of 17 amino acids. Unmatched junction bases numbered 11, after V lost 1 base and J lost 7 bases. Germline V gene data show CDR1 as SGHNT and CDR2 as YYREEE (reference sequence). The DNA of the CDR3 is TGTGCCAGCAGCTTGAATCGGTTAGCTAGCGGGGGTAATGAGCAGTTCTTC. It specifies CASSLNRLASGGNEQFF.

V is TRBV9 and J is TRBJ2-5; perhaps TRBD2 as D (5 bases). V gave up 4 bases and J gave up 1 base, with 11 bases separating them. The CDR3 has 14 residues. Germline V gene data show CDR1 as SGDLS and CDR2 as YYNGEE. This CDR3 reads CASSPGLFQETQYF. The DNA of the CDR3 is TGTGCCAGCAGCCCCGGACTCTTCCAAGAGACCCAGTACTTC.

V is TRBV7-2 and J is TRBJ1-3; D perhaps matches TRBD1 (5 bases). This CDR3 is built from 15 residues. V was shortened by 5 bases and J by 4 bases, with 15 bases between the two germline ends. Germline loops: CDR1 SGHTA, CDR2 FQGNSA. This chain's CDR3 is CASSTLQGIGNTIYF. Here the CDR3 DNA reads TGTGCCAGCAGCACCCTGCAGGGCATCGGAAACACCATATATTTT.

The chain carries TRBV11-2 and TRBJ2-1; TRBD1 matches 9 bases. In germline, CDR1 is SGHAT, CDR2 FQNNGV. J was trimmed by 8 bases and V by 5 bases; bases with no gene match: 7. The CDR3 length is 14 residues. The CDR3 reads CASSTGTGLDEQFF. The DNA of the CDR3 is TGTGCCAGCAGCACCGGGACAGGGTTGGATGAGCAGTTCTTC.

About this clone itself: Different DNA sequences within this sample yield the same CDR3. The genes are TRBV10-2 and TRBJ2-3; no definite D call. Trimming stripped 0 bases from V and 0 bases from J, with 7 bases between. CDR1 and CDR2 from the germline V gene are WSHSY and SAAADI. This CDR3 is 15 amino acids long. The CDR3 loop reads CASSESPVSTDTQYF. CDR3 nucleotides: TGCGCCAGCAGTGAGTCCCCCGTTAGCACAGATACGCAGTATTTT.

The rearrangement links TRBV5-8 to TRBJ2-3; the D gene is possibly TRBD2 (5 bases). V dropped 4 bases and J dropped 2 bases, with 17 bases sitting between them. CDR3 length: 16 amino acids. Germline V gene sequence: CDR1 SGHTS, CDR2 YDEGEE. CDR3 amino acids: CASSPDLTRSTDTQYF. The CDR3 DNA follows: TGTGCCAGCAGCCCCGACTTAACTAGATCCACAGATACGCAGTATTTT.

J is TRBJ2-1 and V is TRBV5-4, with 10 bases identical to TRBD1. The CDR3 length is 14 residues. Germline loops: CDR1 SGHNT, CDR2 YYREEE (reference sequence). After removal of 4 bases from V and 8 bases from J, the junction contained 6 bases not matched to a gene. Here the CDR3 reads CASSLGQGLHEQFF. The CDR3 DNA follows: TGTGCCAGCAGCCTGGGACAGGGGCTCCATGAGCAGTTCTTC.

The chain uses TRBV4-1 and TRBJ2-7; 8 positions match TRBD1. Losses at the gene ends were 0 bases for V and 6 bases for J; bases not matched to a gene: 7. The CDR3 covers 15 residues. Per germline, CDR1 MGHRA and CDR2 YSYEKL. CDR3 coding DNA: TGCGCCAGCAGCCAAGATTACCAGGGGGCCGGCGAGCAGTACTTC. This codes for CASSQDYQGAGEQYF.

The chain employs TRBV19 and TRBJ2-1; 9 bases map to TRBD2. V shed 2 bases, J shed 8 bases, and the junction held 4 bases outside the gene matches. The germline V gene has CDR1 LNHDA and CDR2 SQIVND (reference sequence). There are 14 residues in the CDR3. Here the CDR3 reads CASSIKWTSDEQFF. In DNA, the CDR3 is TGTGCCAGTAGTATAAAATGGACTAGCGATGAGCAGTTCTTC. Drawing the rest from reference TRBV19 and TRBJ2-1, the complete variable domain is DGGITQSPKYLFRKEGQNVTLSCEQNLNHDAMYWYRQDPGQGLRLIYYSQIVNDFQKGDIAEGYSVSREKKESFPLTVTSAQKNPTAFYLCASSIKWTSDEQFFGPGTRLTVL.

The chain has TRBV5-6 and TRBJ2-3; 9 bases map to TRBD1. The CDR3 length is 16 residues. The V gene's germline CDR1 is SGHDT and CDR2 YYEEEE. V trimming: 2 bases; J trimming: 3 bases; junction bases outside the gene matches: 7. The CDR3 coding sequence is TGTGCCAGCAGCTTAGCCAGAGACAGGGGGACAGATACGCAGTATTTT. Translation gives CASSLARDRGTDTQYF. Combining the CDR3 with reference TRBV5-6 and TRBJ2-3 gives the whole variable domain DAGVTQSPTHLIKTRGQQVTLRCSPKSGHDTVSWYQQALGQGPQFIFQYYEEEERQRGNFPDRFSGHQFPNYSSELNVNALLLGDSALYLCASSLARDRGTDTQYFGPGTRLTVL.

This chain uses TRBV27 with TRBJ1-2, with 7 bases fitting TRBD1. Germline loops: CDR1 MNHEY, CDR2 SMNVEV (reference sequence). The CDR3 is 13 residues long. The J segment lost 7 bases and the V segment lost 3 bases, leaving 5 bases of the junction unmatched. In DNA, the CDR3 is TGTGCCAGCAGTTTCCGGACAGGCCGTGGCTACACCTTC. Translated, it gives CASSFRTGRGYTF.

Only one count was recorded for this clone. The CDR3 sequence: CAWSSGGPYNEQFF. The DNA of the CDR3 is TGTGCCTGGAGTAGCGGGGGGCCCTACAATGAGCAGTTCTTC. The chain is built from TRBV30 and TRBJ2-1; 9 bases match TRBD2. V lost 2 bases to trimming and J lost 2 bases; unmatched junction nucleotides: 1. The CDR3 is 14 amino acids. Germline V gene data show CDR1 as GTSNPN and CDR2 as SVGIG (reference sequence).

The rearrangement joins TRBV3-1 (or the pseudogene TRBV3-2) to TRBJ2-4; 8 positions match TRBD1. This CDR3 has 19 amino acids. Per the germline V gene, CDR1 is LGHDT and CDR2 is YNNKEL (reference sequence). V trimming: 2 bases; J trimming: 0 bases; junction bases outside the gene matches: 12. CDR3 DNA: TGTGCCAGCAGCCAACTCCTCATCGGGACAGGCCTAGCCAAAAACATTCAGTACTTC. Translating gives CASSQLLIGTGLAKNIQYF.

The chain joins TRBV19 to TRBJ1-2; D unresolved. CDR1 is LNHDA and CDR2 is SQIVND in the germline V gene (reference sequence). This CDR3 is built from 13 residues. Trimming removed 5 bases at V and 0 bases at J, with 7 bases between. The CDR3 DNA follows: TGTGCCAGTAGTCCCCAGACTAACTATGGCTACACCTTC. Protein product: CASSPQTNYGYTF.

The chain carries TRBV29-1 and TRBJ1-2; 7 bases align to TRBD1. Unmatched junction bases numbered 3, after V lost 5 bases and J lost 0 bases. The CDR3 runs to 13 residues. Germline values: CDR1 SQVTM, CDR2 ANQGSEA. For the CDR3, the DNA is TGCAGCGTTCCCAGGGGGACTAACTATGGCTACACCTTC. Its protein is CSVPRGTNYGYTF.

This chain joins TRBV3-1 (or the pseudogene TRBV3-2) and TRBJ1-1; no definite D call. CDR3 size: 13 residues. V lost 2 bases and J lost 6, with 10 bases in between. The germline V gene has CDR1 LGHDT and CDR2 YNNKEL (reference sequence). The CDR3 here is CASSQSVIAEAFF. For the CDR3, the DNA is TGTGCCAGCAGCCAAAGTGTTATAGCTGAAGCTTTCTTT.